These T cell receptor beta chains were read from a single sample in a study of CD8 T cells in Susac syndrome. TCRdb reprocessed the immunoSEQ multiplex PCR reads via MiXCR and lists one record per CDR3 protein. The table has 200,000 to 300,000 distinct CDR3 sequences, almost 97% seen once. Input material: CD4+ T cells from PBMCs. The receptors were sampled from a human donor with Susac syndrome. CDR3s include the opening cysteine and the closing phenylalanine or tryptophan. Fields, in order: D gene, V gene, clone size, J gene, CDR3 protein, CDR3 DNA. The D gene is left open where the match is weak. A row's size may be missing; if present it is once, few, many or a size class.

d_call: .
v_call: TRBV4-1
clone_size: .
j_call: TRBJ2-5
cdr3_aa: CASSPPGRVETQYF
cdr3_nt: TGCGCCAGCAGCCCGCCTGGGCGTGTCGAGACCCAGTACTTC

d_call: .
v_call: TRBV14
clone_size: .
j_call: TRBJ2-1
cdr3_aa: CASSPLRGEQFF
cdr3_nt: TGTGCCAGCAGCCCCTTGCGGGGTGAGCAGTTCTTC

d_call: .
v_call: TRBV30
clone_size: .
j_call: TRBJ2-7
cdr3_aa: CAWSRTGEQYF
cdr3_nt: TGTGCCTGGAGTAGGACGGGGGAGCAGTACTTC

d_call: .
v_call: TRBV5-1
clone_size: .
j_call: TRBJ2-3
cdr3_aa: CASSSGREGDTQYF
cdr3_nt: TGCGCCAGCAGCTCCGGCAGGGAAGGAGATACGCAGTATTTT

d_call: TRBD2
v_call: TRBV30
clone_size: once
j_call: TRBJ2-5
cdr3_aa: CAWSDTGGPPETQYF
cdr3_nt: TGTGCCTGGAGCGACACGGGAGGGCCCCCAGAGACCCAGTACTTC

d_call: TRBD1
v_call: TRBV30
clone_size: .
j_call: TRBJ1-1
cdr3_aa: CAWSTGVSYTEAFF
cdr3_nt: TGTGCCTGGAGTACAGGGGTGAGTTACACTGAAGCTTTCTTT

d_call: TRBD2
v_call: TRBV5-4
clone_size: .
j_call: TRBJ2-2
cdr3_aa: CASSSPSGRQNTGELFF
cdr3_nt: TGTGCCAGCAGCTCCCCGAGCGGGAGGCAGAACACCGGGGAGCTGTTTTTT

d_call: TRBD2
v_call: TRBV20-1
clone_size: .
j_call: TRBJ2-5
cdr3_aa: CSARSGGRGETQYF
cdr3_nt: TGCAGTGCTAGGTCGGGGGGGAGAGGAGAGACCCAGTACTTC

d_call: .
v_call: TRBV12-5
clone_size: .
j_call: TRBJ1-2
cdr3_aa: CASGRWDYGYTF
cdr3_nt: TGTGCTAGTGGTCGTTGGGACTACGGCTACACCTTC

d_call: .
v_call: TRBV20-1
clone_size: once
j_call: TRBJ1-2
cdr3_aa: CSADSRADYGYTF
cdr3_nt: TGCAGTGCGGATTCCCGTGCAGACTATGGCTACACCTTC